Below are 28 T cell receptor beta chains sequenced from a single sample in a study of T cell responses to AZD1222 COVID-19 vaccine. Profiled with immunoSEQ multiplex PCR; TCRdb holds only in-frame clones, not every one. The sample yields around 190,000 clones, around 94% seen once. This sample comprised peripheral blood, obtained 28 days after the second AZD1222 dose. The receptors come from an adult who received the AZD1222 COVID-19 vaccine.

This rearrangement joins TRBV19 to TRBJ2-7, with D possibly being TRBD2 (6 bases). Germline V gene sequence: CDR1 LNHDA, CDR2 SQIVND (reference sequence). The CDR3 spans 14 residues. V was shortened by 5 bases and J by 3 bases, with 14 bases between the two germline ends. CDR3 region: CASSSTGGVYEQYF. The CDR3 bases are TGTGCCAGTAGTTCCACGGGCGGGGTCTACGAGCAGTACTTC.

This chain uses TRBV13 with TRBJ1-4; D ambiguous. The CDR3 has 15 residues. The germline V gene encodes CDR1 PRHDT and CDR2 FYEKMQ (reference sequence). V lost 0 bases and J lost 6, with 11 bases in between. CDR3 region: CASSLGGSGDEKLFF. The CDR3 bases are TGTGCCAGCAGCTTAGGAGGGTCGGGCGATGAAAAACTGTTTTTT.

V is TRBV6-4 and J is TRBJ2-2; 11 positions match TRBD2. Germline V gene lookup returns CDR1 MRHNA and CDR2 SNTAGT. This CDR3 has 15 amino acids. Trimming removed 4 bases from V and 6 bases from J; junction bases left unmatched: 4. CDR3 DNA sequence: TGTGCCAGCAGTGTGACTAGCGGGGCGGCCGGGGAGCTGTTTTTT. This translates into CASSVTSGAAGELFF.

Only a few counts were recorded for this clone. The chain links TRBV2 to TRBJ1-1; 7 nucleotides match TRBD1. Germline CDR1 reads SNHLY; CDR2 reads FYNNEI. The trim removed 10 bases at V and 0 bases at J, leaving 8 bases unmatched. The CDR3 has 14 amino acids. The CDR3 loop is CATPRDRVNTEAFF. CDR3 DNA: TGTGCCACCCCGCGCGACAGGGTGAACACTGAAGCTTTCTTT.

The chain couples TRBV7-9 to TRBJ1-1, with a weak D call TRBD1 (6 bases). V shed 5 bases and J shed 3 bases, with 13 bases lying between them. Germline values: CDR1 SEHNR, CDR2 FQNEAQ (reference sequence). CDR3 size: 14 residues. The CDR3 bases are TGTGCCAGCAGCCAAATAAGGGGGGACACTGAAGCTTTCTTT. Its protein product is CASSQIRGDTEAFF.

The chain couples TRBV7-9 to TRBJ2-3; D is ambiguous. CDR1 and CDR2 (germline): SEHNR, FQNEAQ (reference sequence). The CDR3 loop spans 12 amino acids. The V end was cut by 1 base, the J end by 5 bases, with 4 bases between. The CDR3 spells CASSLGIDTQYF. The CDR3 DNA follows: TGTGCCAGCAGCTTAGGTATAGATACGCAGTATTTT. The full variable domain, rest sourced from reference TRBV7-9 and TRBJ2-3, is DTGVSQNPRHKITKRGQNVTFRCDPISEHNRLYWYRQTLGQGPEFLTYFQNEAQLEKSRLLSDRFSAERPKGSFSTLEIQRTEQGDSAMYLCASSLGIDTQYFGPGTRLTVL.

The chain employs TRBV4-1 and TRBJ2-1; D gene uncertain. Deletions cut 4 bases from V and 8 bases from J, with 12 bases between. CDR3 length: 13 amino acids. CDR1 and CDR2 (germline): MGHRA, YSYEKL. In nucleotides, the CDR3 is TGCGCCAGCAGCCTTTTAGCTAGTCATGAGCAGTTCTTC. It codes for CASSLLASHEQFF.

The chain combines TRBV27 with TRBJ2-2; TRBD1 aligns across 7 bases. CDR3 length: 15 amino acids. V shed 8 bases, J shed 4 bases, and the junction held 10 bases outside the gene matches. The germline V gene has CDR1 MNHEY and CDR2 SMNVEV (reference sequence). CDR3 region: CASEQTGSGTGELFF. CDR3 bases: TGTGCCAGCGAACAGACAGGGAGTGGCACCGGGGAGCTGTTTTTT.

The genes are TRBV5-1 and TRBJ2-7; D not resolved. V was pared by 3 bases and J by 2 bases, with 12 bases between. From germline, CDR1 is SGHRS and CDR2 YFSETQ. The CDR3 has 14 amino acids. Here the CDR3 reads CASSSVQVAYEQYF. The CDR3 DNA is TGCGCCAGCAGCTCGGTGCAAGTAGCCTACGAGCAGTACTTC. Looking up the rest from reference TRBV5-1 and TRBJ2-7 gives the full variable domain: KAGVTQTPRYLIKTRGQQVTLSCSPISGHRSVSWYQQTPGQGLQFLFEYFSETQRNKGNFPGRFSGRQFSNSRSEMNVSTLELGDSALYLCASSSVQVAYEQYFGPGTRLTVT.

The chain employs TRBV5-1 and TRBJ1-2; the D is unclear. V lost 4 bases and J lost 4, with 20 bases in between. The CDR3 is 16 residues long. The germline V gene has CDR1 SGHRS and CDR2 YFSETQ. CDR3: CASSTQLGSSSYGYTF. The CDR3 DNA reads TGCGCCAGCAGCACCCAATTGGGCTCCTCGTCCTATGGCTACACCTTC.

V is TRBV14 and J is TRBJ1-2; 8 bases are shared with TRBD1. Trimming took 3 bases from V and 9 from J; bases not matched to a gene: 6. CDR3 length: 13 residues. Germline V gene sequence: CDR1 SGHDN, CDR2 FVKESK. In DNA, the CDR3 is TGTGCCAGCAGCCATGACAGGGGAGCGCGCTACACCTTC. Protein sequence: CASSHDRGARYTF.

This chain connects TRBV6-2 or TRBV6-3 to TRBJ2-3; D uncertain. The germline CDR1 and CDR2 sequences are MNHEY and SVGEGT. The CDR3 contains 12 residues. The V gene lost 4 bases and the J gene lost 2 bases, with 4 bases spanning the gap. The CDR3 sequence is CASSSTTDTQYF. The CDR3 DNA reads as TGTGCCAGCAGTTCGACCACAGATACGCAGTATTTT.

V usage is TRBV5-1 and J usage is TRBJ2-1, with D tentatively TRBD1 (6 bases). Looked up from germline, CDR1 is SGHRS and CDR2 is YFSETQ. V was trimmed by 3 bases and J by 6 bases, leaving 13 bases between them. This CDR3 contains 14 residues. In DNA, the CDR3 is TGCGCCAGCAGCTGGGACACAAAACCCAATGAGCAGTTCTTC. Protein product: CASSWDTKPNEQFF.

V and J are TRBV30 and TRBJ1-6; 9 bases align to TRBD1. The germline gives CDR1 GTSNPN, CDR2 SVGIG (reference sequence). The junction had 3 bases not matched to a gene; V was cut back by 1 base and J by 17 bases. This CDR3 is 11 amino acids long. The CDR3 nucleotides are TGTGCCTGGAGTGGGGGACAGGGTTTCCACTTT. Amino acid sequence: CAWSGGQGFHF.

The V and J genes are TRBV30 and TRBJ1-4; D remains ambiguous. V was shortened by 3 bases and J by 7 bases, with 6 bases between the two germline ends. CDR1 is GTSNPN, CDR2 SVGIG, per germline (reference sequence). The CDR3 has 11 residues. The CDR3 protein is CAWSRSEKLFF. CDR3 nucleotide sequence: TGTGCCTGGAGCCGTAGTGAAAAACTGTTTTTT. Drawing the rest from reference TRBV30 and TRBJ1-4, the complete variable domain is SQTIHQWPATLVQPVGSPLSLECTVEGTSNPNLYWYRQAAGRGLQLLFYSVGIGQISSEVPQNLSASRPQDRQFILSSKKLLLSDSGFYLCAWSRSEKLFFGSGTQLSVL.

The chain recombines TRBV20-1 with TRBJ2-1; D not certain. The germline gives CDR1 DFQATT, CDR2 SNEGSKA (reference sequence). This CDR3 has 10 amino acids. With 4 bases removed from V and 7 bases from J, the gap between germline ends came to 5 bases. Here the CDR3 reads CSATENEQFF. In DNA form, the CDR3 reads TGCAGTGCTACAGAGAATGAGCAGTTCTTC.

The chain has TRBV9 and TRBJ1-4; 8 bases agree with TRBD1. The CDR3 has 17 residues. Germline trimming cut 4 bases from V and 4 bases from J; bases unmatched to any gene: 12. CDR1 is SGDLS and CDR2 is YYNGEE in the germline V gene. As DNA, the CDR3 is TGTGCCAGCAGCCCGCGCAAACAGACAGGGGTTAATGAAAAACTGTTTTTT. Its translation is CASSPRKQTGVNEKLFF.

The chain recombines TRBV14 with TRBJ2-3; no firm D call. Trimming cost V 2 bases and J 6 bases, with 12 bases left between them. The CDR3 loop spans 14 amino acids. Germline V lookup: CDR1 SGHDN, CDR2 FVKESK. The CDR3 DNA reads as TGTGCCAGCAGCCAACAACTTTTAGGGGATACGCAGTATTTT. Translated: CASSQQLLGDTQYF. Looking up the rest from reference TRBV14 and TRBJ2-3 gives the full variable domain: EAGVTQFPSHSVIEKGQTVTLRCDPISGHDNLYWYRRVMGKEIKFLLHFVKESKQDESGMPNNRFLAERTGGTYSTLKVQPAELEDSGVYFCASSQQLLGDTQYFGPGTRLTVL.

The V gene is TRBV5-5, the J gene TRBJ1-5, with D possibly being TRBD1 (5 bases). V dropped 4 bases and J dropped 8 bases, with 13 bases sitting between them. The CDR3 totals 13 residues. CDR1 and CDR2 from the germline V gene are SGHKS and YYEKEE (reference sequence). The CDR3 is CASSIGTDEPQHF. The CDR3 nucleotides read TGTGCCAGCAGCATCGGGACGGATGAGCCCCAGCATTTT.

V gene TRBV19 combines with J gene TRBJ1-1; TRBD1 matches at 9 bases. Trimming cost V 6 bases and J 5 bases; bases outside gene matches: 4. This CDR3 spans 13 amino acids. CDR1 LNHDA and CDR2 SQIVND come from the germline V gene (reference sequence). The CDR3 nucleotides are TGTGCCAGTAGGTCCGGGACAGGGACTGAAGCTTTCTTT. Its protein product is CASRSGTGTEAFF.

The chain has TRBV27 and TRBJ2-3; D may be TRBD1 or TRBD2 (6 bases each). The V gene lost 7 bases and the J gene lost 3 bases, with 20 bases spanning the gap. The germline gives CDR1 MNHEY, CDR2 SMNVEV (reference sequence). There are 16 residues in the CDR3. CDR3 residues: CASTRGGGGGTDTQYF. Written as DNA, the CDR3 is TGTGCCAGCACGCGGGGCGGCGGAGGGGGAACAGATACGCAGTATTTT.

This chain uses TRBV18 with TRBJ2-3; perhaps TRBD2 as D (6 bases). V lost 6 bases and J 0 bases, leaving 22 bases between the germline ends. Germline V CDR1 and CDR2: KGHSH, LQKENI. CDR3 length equals 18 residues. The CDR3 nucleotides read TGTGCCAGCTCCACCGGGAGCGGACAAGCCCCTAGCACAGATACGCAGTATTTT. Its protein is CASSTGSGQAPSTDTQYF.

The gene calls are TRBV28 and TRBJ1-3, with D unresolved. CDR3 length equals 16 residues. V was shortened by 3 bases and J by 0 bases, with 12 bases between the two germline ends. Germline loops: CDR1 MDHEN, CDR2 SYDVKM. DNA of the CDR3: TGTGCCAGCAGTTTCCTCACGGGCAGCTCTGGAAACACCATATATTTT. This gives the protein CASSFLTGSSGNTIYF.

The rearrangement uses TRBV19 and TRBJ1-5, with D perhaps TRBD1 (6 bases). This CDR3 spans 16 amino acids. Trimming took 4 bases from V and 2 from J, leaving 15 bases between them. Germline V gene data show CDR1 as LNHDA and CDR2 as SQIVND (reference sequence). For the CDR3, the DNA is TGTGCCAGTAGTAACTTAAACAGGGATCGCAATCAGCCCCAGCATTTT. It is translated as CASSNLNRDRNQPQHF.

This chain links TRBV6-4 with TRBJ2-1; 10 nucleotides line up with TRBD2. The V segment lost 0 bases and the J segment 6 bases; nucleotides outside the gene matches: 2. Germline V gene lookup returns CDR1 MRHNA and CDR2 SNTAGT. The CDR3 covers 15 residues. The chain's CDR3 is CASSDSLAGSNEQFF. CDR3 nucleotide sequence: TGTGCCAGCAGTGACTCACTAGCGGGGAGCAATGAGCAGTTCTTC.

This clone was picked up a small number of times. This chain uses TRBV4-1 with TRBJ1-1; 7 bases match TRBD1. CDR1 and CDR2 (germline): MGHRA, YSYEKL. The CDR3 contains 13 residues. Trimming cost V 3 bases and J 5 bases; bases outside gene matches: 3. CDR3 nucleotides: TGCGCCAGCAGCCACTCAGGGGGGACTGAAGCTTTCTTT. This sequence encodes CASSHSGGTEAFF.

CDR3 region: CASSATGYNEQFF. CDR3 DNA: TGTGCCAGCAGCGCGACAGGCTACAATGAGCAGTTCTTC. The genes are TRBV2 and TRBJ2-1; TRBD1 is a possible D gene (6 bases). V dropped 6 bases and J dropped 3 bases, with 9 bases sitting between them. The CDR3 contains 13 residues. Per germline, CDR1 SNHLY and CDR2 FYNNEI.

The gene calls are TRBV27 and TRBJ2-7; maybe TRBD1 (5 bases). Trimming took 3 bases from V and 0 from J, leaving 6 bases between them. Germline CDR1 is MNHEY and CDR2 is SMNVEV (reference sequence). CDR3 size: 13 residues. The CDR3: CASSLTVSYEQYF. CDR3 nucleotides: TGTGCCAGCAGTTTGACAGTCTCCTACGAGCAGTACTTC.